The next 9 T cell receptor beta chains were all read from a single sample in a study of Ad26.COV2.S vaccination and SARS-CoV-2 variants. Method: immunoSEQ multiplex PCR; TCRdb's copy keeps in-frame clones and lacks some. The sample holds about 680,000 clones, around 92% seen once. Stated treatment: around 19 received Ad26.COV2.S at low or high dose, single or two shots; roughly 5 received placebo; per-sample allocation not given. Sampling happened 63 days after the first vaccine or placebo injection. The specimen was peripheral blood, collected in a trial of Ad26.COV2.S vaccine versus placebo. Every receptor here comes from a person between 18 and 59 years old who received the Ad26.COV2.S COVID-19 vaccine or a placebo.

V usage is TRBV18 and J usage is TRBJ2-3; D unclear. The CDR3 is made up of 13 amino acids. V was cut by 0 bases and J by 5 bases, with 6 bases left in between. Germline V lookup: CDR1 KGHSH, CDR2 LQKENI. CDR3 sequence (DNA): TGTGCCAGCTCACCACCCCAAAAAGATACGCAGTATTTT. Its protein product is CASSPPQKDTQYF.

This chain uses TRBV3-1 (or the pseudogene TRBV3-2) with TRBJ2-7, with TRBD1 matching 7 bases. Germline CDR1 and CDR2: LGHDT and YNNKEL (reference sequence). The length of the CDR3 is 15 residues. V lost 1 base to trimming and J lost 3 bases; unmatched junction nucleotides: 6. The CDR3 spells CASSQGSGQYYEQYF. The CDR3 DNA reads as TGTGCCAGCAGCCAAGGTTCGGGACAGTACTACGAGCAGTACTTC.

The chain joins TRBV7-2 to TRBJ1-2; D gene ambiguous. The V end lost 2 bases, the J end lost 7 bases, and 8 bases lay between the germline ends. Germline-derived CDR1 and CDR2 are SGHTA and FQGNSA. This CDR3 has 12 amino acids. The CDR3 nucleotides read TGTGCCAGCAGCTTAATGGCTCTTGGCTACACCTTC. Translated: CASSLMALGYTF.

The chain links TRBV7-6 to TRBJ1-1; D unclear. The V end was cut by 4 bases, the J end by 3 bases, with 12 bases between. CDR3 length: 14 residues. From germline, CDR1 is SGHVS and CDR2 FNYEAQ. The chain's CDR3 is CASSSLFIDTEAFF. The CDR3 DNA reads TGTGCCAGCAGCTCCTTGTTTATCGACACTGAAGCTTTCTTT.

The rearrangement links TRBV9 to TRBJ2-3; D is ambiguous. CDR1 is SGDLS and CDR2 is YYNGEE in the germline V gene. Trimming took 2 bases from V and 4 from J, leaving 11 bases between them. The CDR3 sequence is 14 residues long. This CDR3 is CASSVTPVADTQYF. The CDR3 DNA reads as TGTGCCAGCAGCGTGACACCCGTCGCAGATACGCAGTATTTT.

The chain employs TRBV7-8 and TRBJ1-3, with D uncertain. V lost 3 bases to trimming and J lost 4 bases, with 7 bases between them. The CDR3 extends over 13 amino acids. Per the germline V gene, CDR1 is SGHVS and CDR2 is FQNEAQ. The CDR3 DNA reads as TGTGCCAGCAGCTTTGTTTCGGGAAACACCATATATTTT. Protein sequence: CASSFVSGNTIYF.

This clone was counted between two and nine times. This sample also contains other DNA sequences that code for the same CDR3. This sequence joins TRBV2 and TRBJ1-3; possibly TRBD1 for D (6 bases). Between the trimmed V and J ends, which lost 6 bases and 0 bases, there was a span of 6 bases. The CDR3 runs 13 residues. The V gene's germline CDR1 is SNHLY and CDR2 FYNNEI. This chain's CDR3 is CASRQGSGNTIYF. The DNA for the CDR3 is TGTGCCAGCAGACAGGGCTCTGGAAACACCATATATTTT.

V usage is TRBV4-2 and J usage is TRBJ2-7; the D gene is possibly TRBD2 (6 bases). V shed 2 bases and J shed 1 base, with 18 bases lying between them. Germline CDR1 reads LGHNA; CDR2 reads YNFKEQ. The CDR3 sequence is 17 residues long. The CDR3 bases are TGTGCCAGCAGCCAAAGGACTGGGGGGACCGCTTCCTACGAGCAGTACTTC. It specifies CASSQRTGGTASYEQYF.

This chain connects TRBV7-2 to TRBJ1-1; no reliable D call. Germline V gene data show CDR1 as SGHTA and CDR2 as FQGNSA. The CDR3 loop spans 14 amino acids. Deletions cut 2 bases from V and 3 bases from J, with 10 bases between. As DNA, the CDR3 is TGTGCCAGCAGCTTAAATACACTGCACACTGAAGCTTTCTTT. Translation gives CASSLNTLHTEAFF.